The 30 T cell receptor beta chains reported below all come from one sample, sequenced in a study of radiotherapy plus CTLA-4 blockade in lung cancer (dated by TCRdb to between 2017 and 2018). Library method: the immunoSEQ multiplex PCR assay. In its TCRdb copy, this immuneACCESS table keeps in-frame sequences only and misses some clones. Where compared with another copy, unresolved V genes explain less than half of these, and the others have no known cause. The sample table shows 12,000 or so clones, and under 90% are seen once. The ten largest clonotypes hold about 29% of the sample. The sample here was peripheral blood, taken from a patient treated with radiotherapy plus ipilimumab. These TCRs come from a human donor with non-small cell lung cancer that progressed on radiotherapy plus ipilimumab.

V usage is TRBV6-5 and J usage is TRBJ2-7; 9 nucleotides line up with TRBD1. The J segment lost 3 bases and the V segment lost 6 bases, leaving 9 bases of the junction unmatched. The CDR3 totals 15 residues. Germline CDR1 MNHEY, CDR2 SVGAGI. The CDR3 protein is CASSSPGQGVYEQYF. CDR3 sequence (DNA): TGTGCCAGCAGCTCACCGGGACAGGGCGTCTACGAGCAGTACTTC.

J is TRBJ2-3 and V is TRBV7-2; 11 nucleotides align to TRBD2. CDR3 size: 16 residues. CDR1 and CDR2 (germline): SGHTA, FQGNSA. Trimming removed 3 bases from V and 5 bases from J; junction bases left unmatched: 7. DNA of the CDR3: TGTGCCAGCAGCTTCCTTAGCGGGGGGGCCAGAGATACGCAGTATTTT. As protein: CASSFLSGGARDTQYF. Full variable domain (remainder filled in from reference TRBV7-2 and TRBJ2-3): GAGVSQSPSNKVTEKGKDVELRCDPISGHTALYWYRQSLGQGLEFLIYFQGNSAPDKSGLPSDRFSAERTGGSVSTLTIQRTQQEDSAVYLCASSFLSGGARDTQYFGPGTRLTVL.

The CDR3 protein is CATGGQGNTEAFF. The CDR3 DNA sequence: TGTGCCACGGGGGGACAGGGGAATACTGAAGCTTTCTTT. The chain carries TRBV5-4 and TRBJ1-1; 10 nucleotides agree with TRBD1. Germline assignment: CDR1 SGHNT and CDR2 YYREEE (reference sequence). This CDR3 region has 13 residues. The J segment lost 5 bases and the V segment lost 9 bases, leaving 7 bases of the junction unmatched.

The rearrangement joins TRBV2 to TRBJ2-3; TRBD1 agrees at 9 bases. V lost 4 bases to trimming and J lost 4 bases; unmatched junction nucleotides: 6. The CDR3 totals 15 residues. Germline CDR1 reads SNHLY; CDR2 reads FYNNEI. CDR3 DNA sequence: TGTGCCAGCAGTGGAGACAGGGGGGGTGCAGATACGCAGTATTTT. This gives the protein CASSGDRGGADTQYF.

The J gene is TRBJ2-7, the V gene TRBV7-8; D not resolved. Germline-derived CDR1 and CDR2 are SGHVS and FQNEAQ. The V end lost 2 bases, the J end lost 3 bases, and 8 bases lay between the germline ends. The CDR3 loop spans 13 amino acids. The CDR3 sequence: CASSLYSDYEQYF. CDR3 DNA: TGTGCCAGCAGCTTATACTCCGACTACGAGCAGTACTTC.

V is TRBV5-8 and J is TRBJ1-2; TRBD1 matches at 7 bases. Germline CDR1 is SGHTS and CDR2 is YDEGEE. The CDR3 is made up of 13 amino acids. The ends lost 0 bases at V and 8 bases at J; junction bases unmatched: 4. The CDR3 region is CASSLGGTDGYTF. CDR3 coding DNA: TGTGCCAGCAGCTTGGGAGGGACAGACGGCTACACCTTC.

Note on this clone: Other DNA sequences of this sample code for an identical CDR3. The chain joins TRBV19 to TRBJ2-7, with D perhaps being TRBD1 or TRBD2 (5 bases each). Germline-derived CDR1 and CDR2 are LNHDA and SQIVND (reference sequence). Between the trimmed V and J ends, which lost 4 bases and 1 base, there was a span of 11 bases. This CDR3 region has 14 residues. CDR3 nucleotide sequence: TGTGCCAGTAGTACCCGGGACGCTTCCTACGAGCAGTACTTC. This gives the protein CASSTRDASYEQYF. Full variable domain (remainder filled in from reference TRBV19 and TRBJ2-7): DGGITQSPKYLFRKEGQNVTLSCEQNLNHDAMYWYRQDPGQGLRLIYYSQIVNDFQKGDIAEGYSVSREKKESFPLTVTSAQKNPTAFYLCASSTRDASYEQYFGPGTRLTVT.

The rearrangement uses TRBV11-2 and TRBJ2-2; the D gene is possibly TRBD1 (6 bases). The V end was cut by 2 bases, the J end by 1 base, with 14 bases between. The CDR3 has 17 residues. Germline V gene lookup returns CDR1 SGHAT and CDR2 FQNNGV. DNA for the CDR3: TGTGCCAGCAGCTTAAGGGGGACGGTCCAGAACACCGGGGAGCTGTTTTTT. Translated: CASSLRGTVQNTGELFF.

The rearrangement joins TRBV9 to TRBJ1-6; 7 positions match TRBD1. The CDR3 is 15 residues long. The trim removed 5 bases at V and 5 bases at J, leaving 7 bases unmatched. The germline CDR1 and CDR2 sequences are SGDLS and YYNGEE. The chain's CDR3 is CASRSGTENNSPLHF. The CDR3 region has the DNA TGTGCCAGCAGGTCAGGGACAGAAAATAATTCACCCCTCCACTTT. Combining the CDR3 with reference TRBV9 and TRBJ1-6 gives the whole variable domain DSGVTQTPKHLITATGQRVTLRCSPRSGDLSVYWYQQSLDQGLQFLIQYYNGEERAKGNILERFSAQQFPDLHSELNLSSLELGDSALYFCASRSGTENNSPLHFGNGTRLTVT.

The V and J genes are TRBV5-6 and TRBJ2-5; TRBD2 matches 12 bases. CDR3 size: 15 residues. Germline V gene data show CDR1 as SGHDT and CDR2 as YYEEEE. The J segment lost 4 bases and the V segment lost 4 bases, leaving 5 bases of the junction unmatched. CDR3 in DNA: TGTGCCAGCAGCGCGTCGACTAGCGGGGGAGAGACCCAGTACTTC. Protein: CASSASTSGGETQYF.

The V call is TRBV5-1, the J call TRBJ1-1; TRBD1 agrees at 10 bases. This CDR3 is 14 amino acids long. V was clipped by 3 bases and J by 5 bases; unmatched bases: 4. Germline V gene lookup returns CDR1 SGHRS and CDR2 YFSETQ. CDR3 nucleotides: TGCGCCAGCAGCTCGACAGGGGGCGGTACTGAAGCTTTCTTT. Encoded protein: CASSSTGGGTEAFF.

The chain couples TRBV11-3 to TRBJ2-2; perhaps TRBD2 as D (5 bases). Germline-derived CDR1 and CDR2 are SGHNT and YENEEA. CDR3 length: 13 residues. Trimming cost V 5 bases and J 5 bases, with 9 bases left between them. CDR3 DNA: TGTGCCAGCAGCCAACGGGGAACCGGGGAGCTGTTTTTT. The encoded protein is CASSQRGTGELFF.

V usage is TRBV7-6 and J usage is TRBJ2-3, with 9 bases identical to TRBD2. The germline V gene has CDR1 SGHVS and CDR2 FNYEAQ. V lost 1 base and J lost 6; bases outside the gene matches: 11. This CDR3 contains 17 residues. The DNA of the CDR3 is TGTGCCAGCAGCTTAGTTGTGGCGGGGGGGCCCGGGGATACGCAGTATTTT. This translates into CASSLVVAGGPGDTQYF.

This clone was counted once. The CDR3 bases are TGTGCCACCCAGGTCGGGGTGGATGGCTACACCTTC. Translation gives CATQVGVDGYTF. This chain connects TRBV10-3 to TRBJ1-2; no clear D gene. CDR3 length: 12 residues. Trimming removed 10 bases from V and 6 bases from J, with 15 bases in between. The germline gives CDR1 ENHRY, CDR2 SYGVKD.

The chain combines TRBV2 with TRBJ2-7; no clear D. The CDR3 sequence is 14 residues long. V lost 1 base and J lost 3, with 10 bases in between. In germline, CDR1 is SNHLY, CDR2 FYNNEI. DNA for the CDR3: TGTGCCAGCAGTGAAGTGACGACCTACTACGAGCAGTACTTC. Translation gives CASSEVTTYYEQYF.

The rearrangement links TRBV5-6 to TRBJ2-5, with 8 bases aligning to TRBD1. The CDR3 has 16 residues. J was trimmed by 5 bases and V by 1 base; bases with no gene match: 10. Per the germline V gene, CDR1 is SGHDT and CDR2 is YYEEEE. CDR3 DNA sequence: TGTGCCAGCAGCTTGCTATCAGGGGGCGGTTTGGAGACCCAGTACTTC. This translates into CASSLLSGGGLETQYF.

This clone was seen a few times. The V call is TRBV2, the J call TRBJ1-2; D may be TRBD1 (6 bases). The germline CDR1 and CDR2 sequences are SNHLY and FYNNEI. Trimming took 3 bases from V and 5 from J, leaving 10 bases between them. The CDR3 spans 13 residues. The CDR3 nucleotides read TGTGCCAGCAGTGAGACAGGAGATTATGGCTACACCTTC. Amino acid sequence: CASSETGDYGYTF.

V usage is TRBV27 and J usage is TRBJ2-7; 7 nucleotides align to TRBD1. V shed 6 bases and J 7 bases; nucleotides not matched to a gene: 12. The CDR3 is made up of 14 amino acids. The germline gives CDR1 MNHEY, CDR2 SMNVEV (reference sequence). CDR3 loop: CASSPREKQGEQYF. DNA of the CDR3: TGTGCCAGCAGCCCCCGCGAAAAACAGGGGGAGCAGTACTTC.

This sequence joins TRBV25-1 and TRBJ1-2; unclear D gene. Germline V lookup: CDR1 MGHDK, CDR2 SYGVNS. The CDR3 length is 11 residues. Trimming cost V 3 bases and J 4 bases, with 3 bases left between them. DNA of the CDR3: TGTGCCAGCAGTGACGGCTATGGCTACACCTTC. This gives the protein CASSDGYGYTF.

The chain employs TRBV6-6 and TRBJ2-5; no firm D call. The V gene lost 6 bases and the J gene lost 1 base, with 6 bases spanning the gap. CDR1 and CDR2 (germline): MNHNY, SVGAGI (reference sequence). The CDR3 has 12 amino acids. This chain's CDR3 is CASRGSQETQYF. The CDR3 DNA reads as TGTGCCAGCAGGGGTAGCCAAGAGACCCAGTACTTC.

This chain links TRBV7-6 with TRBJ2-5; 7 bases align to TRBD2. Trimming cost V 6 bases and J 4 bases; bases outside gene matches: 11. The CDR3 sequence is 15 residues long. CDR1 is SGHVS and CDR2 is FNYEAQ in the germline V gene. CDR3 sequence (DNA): TGTGCCAGCAGTCAAGTAGCGGGTTTTTCAGAGACCCAGTACTTC. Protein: CASSQVAGFSETQYF.

CDR3 bases: TGTGCCAGCAGCTTAGGAGGCGGGACGAGTCCTAACTATGGCTACACCTTC. It specifies CASSLGGGTSPNYGYTF. The chain is built from TRBV7-9 and TRBJ1-2, with a tentative D call TRBD1 (5 bases). V was trimmed by 1 base and J by 0 bases, leaving 15 bases between them. The CDR3 covers 17 residues. CDR1 is SEHNR, CDR2 FQNEAQ, per germline (reference sequence). The variable domain in full, completed from reference TRBV7-9 and TRBJ1-2, reads DTGVSQNPRHKITKRGQNVTFRCDPISEHNRLYWYRQTLGQGPEFLTYFQNEAQLEKSRLLSDRFSAERPKGSFSTLEIQRTEQGDSAMYLCASSLGGGTSPNYGYTFGSGTRLTVV.

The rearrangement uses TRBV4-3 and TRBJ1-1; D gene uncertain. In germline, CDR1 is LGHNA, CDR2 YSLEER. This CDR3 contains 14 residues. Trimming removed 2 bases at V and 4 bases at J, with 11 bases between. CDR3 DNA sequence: TGCGCCAGCAGCCAACACCGCTGGCCCACTGAAGCTTTCTTT. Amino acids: CASSQHRWPTEAFF.

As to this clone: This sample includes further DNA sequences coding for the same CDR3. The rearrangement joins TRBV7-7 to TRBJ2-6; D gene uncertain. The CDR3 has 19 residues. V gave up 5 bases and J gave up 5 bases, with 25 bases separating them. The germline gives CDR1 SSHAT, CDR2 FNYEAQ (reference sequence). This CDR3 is CASSHAPKVPQSRANVLTF. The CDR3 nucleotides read TGTGCCAGCAGCCATGCGCCTAAGGTGCCACAAAGTCGGGCCAACGTCCTGACTTTC.

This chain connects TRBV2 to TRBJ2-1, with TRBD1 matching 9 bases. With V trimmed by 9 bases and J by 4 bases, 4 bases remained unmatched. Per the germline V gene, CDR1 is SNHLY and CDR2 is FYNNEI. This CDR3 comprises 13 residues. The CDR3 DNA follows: TGTGCCAGTCGGACAGGGGCTTACAATGAGCAGTTCTTC. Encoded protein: CASRTGAYNEQFF.

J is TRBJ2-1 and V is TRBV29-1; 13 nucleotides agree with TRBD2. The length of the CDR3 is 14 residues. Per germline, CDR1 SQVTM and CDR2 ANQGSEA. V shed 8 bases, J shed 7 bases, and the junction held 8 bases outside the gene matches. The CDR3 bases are TGCAGCACGCGGACTAGCGGGGGCGGAAATGAGCAGTTCTTC. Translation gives CSTRTSGGGNEQFF.

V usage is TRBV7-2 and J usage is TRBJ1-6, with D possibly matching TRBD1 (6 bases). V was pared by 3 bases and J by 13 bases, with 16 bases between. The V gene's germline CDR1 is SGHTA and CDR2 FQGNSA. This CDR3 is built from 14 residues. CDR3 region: CASSLAGEISPLHF. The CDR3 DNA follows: TGTGCCAGCAGCTTGGCAGGGGAGATTTCCCCCCTCCACTTT.

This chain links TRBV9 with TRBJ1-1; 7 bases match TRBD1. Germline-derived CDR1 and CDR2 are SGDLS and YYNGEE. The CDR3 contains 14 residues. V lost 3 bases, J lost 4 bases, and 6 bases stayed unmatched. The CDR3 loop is CASSGTTGVTEAFF. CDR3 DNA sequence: TGTGCCAGCAGCGGTACCACAGGGGTCACTGAAGCTTTCTTT.

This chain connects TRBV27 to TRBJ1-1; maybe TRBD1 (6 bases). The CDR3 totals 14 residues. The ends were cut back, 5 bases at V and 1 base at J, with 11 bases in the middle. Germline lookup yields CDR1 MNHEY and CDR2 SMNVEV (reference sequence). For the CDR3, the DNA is TGTGCCAGCAGTCGCACGACAGGGAACACTGAAGCTTTCTTT. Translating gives CASSRTTGNTEAFF.

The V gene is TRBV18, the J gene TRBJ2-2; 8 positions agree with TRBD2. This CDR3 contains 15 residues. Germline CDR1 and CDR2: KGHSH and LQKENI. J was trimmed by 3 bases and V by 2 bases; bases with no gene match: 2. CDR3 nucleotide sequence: TGTGCCAGCTCACCAGACGGGGGGGACACCGGGGAGCTGTTTTTT. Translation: CASSPDGGDTGELFF. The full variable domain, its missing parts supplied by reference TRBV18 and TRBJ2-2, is NAGVMQNPRHLVRRRGQEARLRCSPMKGHSHVYWYRQLPEEGLKFMVYLQKENIIDESGMPKERFSAEFPKEGPSILRIQQVVRGDSAAYFCASSPDGGDTGELFFGEGSRLTVL.